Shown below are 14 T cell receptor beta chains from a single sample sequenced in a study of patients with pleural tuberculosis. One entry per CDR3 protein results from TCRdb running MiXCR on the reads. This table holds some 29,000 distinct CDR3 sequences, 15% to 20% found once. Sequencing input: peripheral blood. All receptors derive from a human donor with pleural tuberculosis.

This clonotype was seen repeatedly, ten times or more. CDR3 sequence: CSAALAGRDEQYF. DNA of the CDR3: TGCAGTGCCGCACTAGCGGGTCGTGACGAGCAGTACTTC. The chain links TRBV20-1 to TRBJ2-7, with 9 bases aligning to TRBD2. This CDR3 is built from 13 residues. V shed 6 bases, J shed 5 bases, and the junction held 8 bases outside the gene matches. Germline CDR1 is DFQATT and CDR2 is SNEGSKA (reference sequence).

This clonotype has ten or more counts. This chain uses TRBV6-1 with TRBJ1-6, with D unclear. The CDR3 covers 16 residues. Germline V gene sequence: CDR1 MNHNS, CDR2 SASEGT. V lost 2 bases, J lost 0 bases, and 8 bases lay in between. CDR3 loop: CASSESGSSYNSPLHF. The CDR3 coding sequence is TGTGCCAGCAGTGAATCCGGGAGCTCCTATAATTCACCCCTCCACTTT.

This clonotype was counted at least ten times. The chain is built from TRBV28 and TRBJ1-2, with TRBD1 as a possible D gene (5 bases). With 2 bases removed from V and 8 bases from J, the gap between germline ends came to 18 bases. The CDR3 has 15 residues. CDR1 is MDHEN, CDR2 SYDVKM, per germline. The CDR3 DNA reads TGTGCCAGCAGTTTAGATGCCTTGGGGGGTACGGGCTACACCTTC. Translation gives CASSLDALGGTGYTF.

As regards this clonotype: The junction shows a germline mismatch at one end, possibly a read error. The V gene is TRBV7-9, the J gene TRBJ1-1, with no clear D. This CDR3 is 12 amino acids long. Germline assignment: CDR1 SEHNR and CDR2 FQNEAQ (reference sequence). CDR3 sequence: CAGRKENTEAFF. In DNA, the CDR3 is TGTGCCGGCAGGAAAGAGAACACTGAGGCTTTCTTT.

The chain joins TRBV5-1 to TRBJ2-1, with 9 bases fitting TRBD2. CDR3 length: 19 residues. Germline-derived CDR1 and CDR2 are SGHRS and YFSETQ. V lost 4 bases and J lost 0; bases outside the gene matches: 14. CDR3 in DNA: TGCGCCAGCAGCCCTAGGGTAGCGGGGGTCCCGAGCTCCTACAATGAGCAGTTCTTC. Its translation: CASSPRVAGVPSSYNEQFF.

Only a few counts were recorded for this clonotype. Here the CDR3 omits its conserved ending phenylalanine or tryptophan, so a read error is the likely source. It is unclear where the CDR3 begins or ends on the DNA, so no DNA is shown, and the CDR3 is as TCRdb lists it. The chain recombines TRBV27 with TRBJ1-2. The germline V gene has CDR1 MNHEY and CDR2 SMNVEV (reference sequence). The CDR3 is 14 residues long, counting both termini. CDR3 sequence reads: CASSSRAAYYGYTL.

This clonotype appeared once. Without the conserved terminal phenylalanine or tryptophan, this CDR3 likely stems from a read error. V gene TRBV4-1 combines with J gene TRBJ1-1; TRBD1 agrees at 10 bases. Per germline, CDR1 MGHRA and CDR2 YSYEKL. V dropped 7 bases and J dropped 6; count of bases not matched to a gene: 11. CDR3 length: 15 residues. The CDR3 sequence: CASNPRQGAYSEAFS. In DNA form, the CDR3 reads TGCGCCAGCAACCCGAGACAGGGGGCTTATTCTGAAGCTTTCTCT.

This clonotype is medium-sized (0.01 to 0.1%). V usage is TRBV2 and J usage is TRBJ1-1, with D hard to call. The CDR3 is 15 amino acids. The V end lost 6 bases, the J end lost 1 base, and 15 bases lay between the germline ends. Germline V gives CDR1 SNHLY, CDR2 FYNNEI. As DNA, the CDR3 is TGTGCCAGCAGAGAAAGGAGCACCTCGAACACTGAAGCTTTCTTT. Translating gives CASRERSTSNTEAFF.

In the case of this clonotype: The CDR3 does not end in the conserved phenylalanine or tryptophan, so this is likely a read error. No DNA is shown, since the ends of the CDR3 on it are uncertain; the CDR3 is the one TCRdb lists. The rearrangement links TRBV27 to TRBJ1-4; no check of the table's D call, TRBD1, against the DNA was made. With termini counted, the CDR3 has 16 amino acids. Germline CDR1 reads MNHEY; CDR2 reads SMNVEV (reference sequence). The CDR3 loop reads CASSLSAQGTNEKLFL.

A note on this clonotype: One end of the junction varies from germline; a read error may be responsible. This chain's CDR3 is CASSSWGGGYNEQSF. CDR3 DNA: TGTGCCAGCAGCTCATGGGGGGGGGGATACAATGAGCAGTCCTTC. This rearrangement joins TRBV5-4 to TRBJ2-1; 7 nucleotides line up with TRBD2. The germline gives CDR1 SGHNT, CDR2 YYREEE (reference sequence). This CDR3 contains 15 residues.

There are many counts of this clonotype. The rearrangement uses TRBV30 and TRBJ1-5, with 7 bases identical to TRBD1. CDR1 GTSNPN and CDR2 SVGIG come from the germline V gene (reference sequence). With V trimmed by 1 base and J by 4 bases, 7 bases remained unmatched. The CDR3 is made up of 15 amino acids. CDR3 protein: CAWSARQGYNQPQHF. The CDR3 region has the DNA TGTGCCTGGAGTGCGAGACAGGGCTATAATCAGCCCCAGCATTTT. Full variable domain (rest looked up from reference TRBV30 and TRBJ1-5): SQTIHQWPATLVQPVGSPLSLECTVEGTSNPNLYWYRQAAGRGLQLLFYSVGIGQISSEVPQNLSASRPQDRQFILSSKKLLLSDSGFYLCAWSARQGYNQPQHFGDGTRLSIL.

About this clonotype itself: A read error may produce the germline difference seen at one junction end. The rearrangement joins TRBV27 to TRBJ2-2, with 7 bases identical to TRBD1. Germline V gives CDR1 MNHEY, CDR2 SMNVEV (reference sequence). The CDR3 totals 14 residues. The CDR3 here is CVSTSAGGTGELFF. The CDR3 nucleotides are TGTGTCAGCACCTCGGCAGGGGGCACCGGGGAGCTGTTTTTT.

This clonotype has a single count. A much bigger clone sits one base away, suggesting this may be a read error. The CDR3 DNA follows: TGCGCCAGCAGCTACCGGGCCAGCCAGTACGAGCAGTACTTC. Translating gives CASSYRASQYEQYF. The V call is TRBV5-1, the J call TRBJ2-7, with unresolved D. Germline V gives CDR1 SGHRS, CDR2 YFSETQ. Between the trimmed V and J ends, which lost 3 bases and 4 bases, there was a span of 14 bases. The CDR3 runs to 14 residues.

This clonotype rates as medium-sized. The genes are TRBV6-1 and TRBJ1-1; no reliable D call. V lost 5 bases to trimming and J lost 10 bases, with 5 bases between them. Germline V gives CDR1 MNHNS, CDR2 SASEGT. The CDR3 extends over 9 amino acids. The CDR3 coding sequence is TGTGCCAGCAGTTATAGAGCTTTCTTT. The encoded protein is CASSYRAFF.